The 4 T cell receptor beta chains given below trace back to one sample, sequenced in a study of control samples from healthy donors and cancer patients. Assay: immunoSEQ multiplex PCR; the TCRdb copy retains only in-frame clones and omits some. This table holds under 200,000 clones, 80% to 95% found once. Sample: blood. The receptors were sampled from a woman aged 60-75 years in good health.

CDR3 sequence: CASSYPRQGIQETQYF. The CDR3 DNA reads TGTGCCAGCAGTTACCCCAGACAGGGGATTCAAGAGACCCAGTACTTC. The genes are TRBV6-2 or TRBV6-3 and TRBJ2-5, with 8 bases fitting TRBD1. The CDR3 loop spans 16 amino acids. Germline assignment: CDR1 MNHEY and CDR2 SVGEGT. With V trimmed by 2 bases and J by 2 bases, 7 bases remained unmatched.

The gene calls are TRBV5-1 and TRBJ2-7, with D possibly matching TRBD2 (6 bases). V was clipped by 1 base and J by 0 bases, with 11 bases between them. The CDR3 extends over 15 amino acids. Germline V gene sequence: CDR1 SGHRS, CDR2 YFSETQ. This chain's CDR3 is CASSLSWGDSYEQYF. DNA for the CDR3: TGCGCCAGCAGCTTGTCTTGGGGGGACTCCTACGAGCAGTACTTC.

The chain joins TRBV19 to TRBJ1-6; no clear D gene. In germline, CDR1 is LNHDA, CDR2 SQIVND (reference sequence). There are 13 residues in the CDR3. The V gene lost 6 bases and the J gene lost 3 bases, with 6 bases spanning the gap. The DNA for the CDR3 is TGTGCCAGTAGGGAAGACTATAATTCACCCCTCCACTTT. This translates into CASREDYNSPLHF.

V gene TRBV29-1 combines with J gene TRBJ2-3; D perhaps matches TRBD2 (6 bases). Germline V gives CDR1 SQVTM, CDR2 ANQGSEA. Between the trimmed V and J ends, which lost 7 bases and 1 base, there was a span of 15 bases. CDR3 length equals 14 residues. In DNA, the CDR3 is TGCAGCGCCCGGGGGAACTTCGGCACAGATACGCAGTATTTT. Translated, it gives CSARGNFGTDTQYF.